This T cell receptor (beta chain) was sequenced for a study of shared clonotypes between healthy human individuals. Background on the study: CD4 naive cells filled three plates per donor, CD4 memory three, CD8 naive two and CD8 memory one. Study-level findings and limits: Generally, naive subsets (rather than memory subsets) showed larger estimated richness.

Points on this clone: Its antigen is unknown.

The authors ran the assay at deep level. Genomic DNA of each subset was evenly split across several immunoSEQ plates. Sequenced by immunoSEQ multiplex PCR; TCRdb stores in-frame clones only, minus some. The data contain a few million clones, over 85% of them seen just once; the ten biggest clones take up 1.5% to 2%. Terminally differentiated effector memory CD45RA+ cells were excluded from the naive CD8 cells, which were CD45RO-negative and positively selected for CCR7. This sequence originates from a man in his late teens or twenties in good health. Some clones in this sample may be carry-over from other donors' samples. Specimen: naive CD8+ T cells from PBMCs.

The CDR3 loop is CASSIRGTATYEQYF. CDR3 in DNA: TGTGCCAGTAGTATTCGGGGGACAGCAACCTACGAGCAGTACTTC. This chain uses TRBV19 with TRBJ2-7, with D maybe TRBD1 (7 bases). V lost 3 bases to trimming and J lost 2 bases, with 14 bases between them. The CDR3 loop spans 15 amino acids. Per the germline V gene, CDR1 is LNHDA and CDR2 is SQIVND (reference sequence).